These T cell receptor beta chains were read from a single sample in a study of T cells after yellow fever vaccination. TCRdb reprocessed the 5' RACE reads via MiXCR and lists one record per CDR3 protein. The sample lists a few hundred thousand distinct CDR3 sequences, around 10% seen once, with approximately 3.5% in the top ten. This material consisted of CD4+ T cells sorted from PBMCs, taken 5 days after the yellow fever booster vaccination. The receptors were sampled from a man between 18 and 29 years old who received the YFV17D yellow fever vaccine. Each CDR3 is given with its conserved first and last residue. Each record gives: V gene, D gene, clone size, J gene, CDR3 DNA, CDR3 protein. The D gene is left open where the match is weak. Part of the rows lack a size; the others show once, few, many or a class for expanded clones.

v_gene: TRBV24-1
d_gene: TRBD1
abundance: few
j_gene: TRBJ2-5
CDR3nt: TGTGCCACCAGTGCTTCGACAGGGGCCCAAGAGACCCAGTACTTC
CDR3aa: CATSASTGAQETQYF

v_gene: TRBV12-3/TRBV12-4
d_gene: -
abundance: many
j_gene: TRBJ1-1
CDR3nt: TGTGCCAGCAGCCGGACAAACACTGAAGCTTTCTTT
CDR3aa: CASSRTNTEAFF

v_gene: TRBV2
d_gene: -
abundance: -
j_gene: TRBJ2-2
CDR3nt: TGTGCCAGCATGAGGATAGATACGTTAGGAGGGGAGCTGTTTTTT
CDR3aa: CASMRIDTLGGELFF

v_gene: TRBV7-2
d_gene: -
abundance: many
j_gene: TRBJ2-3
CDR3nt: TGTGCCAGCAGCTTAGAACTAGTATCGGATACGCAGTATTTT
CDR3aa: CASSLELVSDTQYF

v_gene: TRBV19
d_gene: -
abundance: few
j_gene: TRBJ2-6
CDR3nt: TGTGCCAGTAGCTTCGTGACTGGGGCCAACGTCCTGACTTTC
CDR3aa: CASSFVTGANVLTF

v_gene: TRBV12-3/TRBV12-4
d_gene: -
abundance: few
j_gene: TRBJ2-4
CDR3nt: TGTGCCAGCAGTTTAGCGGGGGACATTCAGTACTTC
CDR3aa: CASSLAGDIQYF

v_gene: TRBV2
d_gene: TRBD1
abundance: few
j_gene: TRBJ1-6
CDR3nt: TGTGCCAGCAGTGAAGAAGGGACAGGGGGTTCACCCCTCCACTTT
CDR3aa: CASSEEGTGGSPLHF

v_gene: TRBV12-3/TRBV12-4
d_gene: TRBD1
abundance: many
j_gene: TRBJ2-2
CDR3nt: TGTGCCAGCAGTTTCCAGGGGGCGGCCGGGGAGCTGTTTTTT
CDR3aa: CASSFQGAAGELFF

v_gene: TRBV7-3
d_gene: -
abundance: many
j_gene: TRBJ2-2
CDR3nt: TGTGCCAGCAGCTTAGTAGGGCGAACCGGGGAGCTGTTTTTT
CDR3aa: CASSLVGRTGELFF

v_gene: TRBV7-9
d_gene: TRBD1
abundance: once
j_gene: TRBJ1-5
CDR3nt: TGTGCCAGCAGCTTAGTTGGGACAGGGAATCGGGATCAGCCCCAGCATTTT
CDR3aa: CASSLVGTGNRDQPQHF

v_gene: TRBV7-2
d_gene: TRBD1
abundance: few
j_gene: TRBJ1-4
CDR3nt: TGTGCCAGCAGCGCCAACAGGGGTGGCTGGGAAAAACTGTTTTTT
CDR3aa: CASSANRGGWEKLFF

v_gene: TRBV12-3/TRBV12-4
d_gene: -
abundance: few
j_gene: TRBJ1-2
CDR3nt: TGTGCCAGCAGTTTAGGTCTAGGGGCAGGGAACTATGGCTACACCTTC
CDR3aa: CASSLGLGAGNYGYTF

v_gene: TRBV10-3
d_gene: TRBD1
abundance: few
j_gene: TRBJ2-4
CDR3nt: TGTGCCATCAGCTACGGGACAGGGGAGGACATTCAGTACTTC
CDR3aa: CAISYGTGEDIQYF

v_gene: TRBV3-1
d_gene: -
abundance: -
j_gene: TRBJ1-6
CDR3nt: TGTGCCAGCAGCCAGGGGGGACGGATTAATTCACCCCTCCACTTT
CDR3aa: CASSQGGRINSPLHF

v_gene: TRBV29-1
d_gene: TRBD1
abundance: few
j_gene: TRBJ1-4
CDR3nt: TGCAGCGTTGGGGACCCACAGGGGGCGAGTGAAAAACTGTTTTTT
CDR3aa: CSVGDPQGASEKLFF

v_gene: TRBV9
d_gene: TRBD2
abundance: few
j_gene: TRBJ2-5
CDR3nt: TGTGCCAGCAGCGTCGGGCTAGCGGGGGAGACCCAGTACTTC
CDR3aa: CASSVGLAGETQYF

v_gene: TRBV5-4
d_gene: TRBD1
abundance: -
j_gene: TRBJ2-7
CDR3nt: TGTGCCAGCAGTCACCGCCTAGGCAGGGGGCCCATCGAGCAGTACTTC
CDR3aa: CASSHRLGRGPIEQYF

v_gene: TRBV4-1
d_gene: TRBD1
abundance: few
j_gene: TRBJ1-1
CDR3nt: TGCGCCAGCAGCCGAGACAGGGGTCCCACTGGAAAGAACACTGAAGCTTTCTTT
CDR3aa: CASSRDRGPTGKNTEAFF

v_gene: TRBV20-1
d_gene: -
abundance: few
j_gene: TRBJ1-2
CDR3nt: TGCAGTGCTAGAATACCCCTCGGGGAGGTGGGTGGCTACACCTTC
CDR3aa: CSARIPLGEVGGYTF

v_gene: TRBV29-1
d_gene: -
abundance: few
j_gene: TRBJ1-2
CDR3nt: TGCAGCGTTGTGGACACCTATGGCTACACCTTC
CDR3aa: CSVVDTYGYTF

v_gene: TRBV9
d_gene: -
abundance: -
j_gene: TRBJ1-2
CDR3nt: TGTGCCAGCAGCGCTTCTAAGGGGGGCTACACCTTC
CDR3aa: CASSASKGGYTF

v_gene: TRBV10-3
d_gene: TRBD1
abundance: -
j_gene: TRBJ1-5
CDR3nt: TGTGCCATCAGGGACAGGGCAGACAATCAGCCCCAGCATTTT
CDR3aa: CAIRDRADNQPQHF

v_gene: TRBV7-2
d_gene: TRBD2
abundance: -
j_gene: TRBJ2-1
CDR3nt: TGTGCCAGCAGCCTGGGGACTAGCGTGTACAATGAGCAGTTCTTC
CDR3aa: CASSLGTSVYNEQFF

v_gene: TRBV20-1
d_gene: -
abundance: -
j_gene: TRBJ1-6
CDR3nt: TGCAGTGCTAGAGTGGACATCGATTCACCCCTCCACTTT
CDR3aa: CSARVDIDSPLHF

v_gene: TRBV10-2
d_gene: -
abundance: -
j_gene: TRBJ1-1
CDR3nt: TGCGCCAGCAGGACAGAGAACACTGAAGCTTTCTTT
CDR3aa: CASRTENTEAFF

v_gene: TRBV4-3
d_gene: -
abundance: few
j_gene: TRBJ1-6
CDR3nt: TGCGCCAGCAGCCAAGCCCCGGGGATTAATTCACCCCTCCACTTT
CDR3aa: CASSQAPGINSPLHF

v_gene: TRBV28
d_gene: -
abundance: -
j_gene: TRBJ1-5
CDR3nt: TGTGCCAGCAGGACGGGAGGTCAGCCCCAGCATTTT
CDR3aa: CASRTGGQPQHF

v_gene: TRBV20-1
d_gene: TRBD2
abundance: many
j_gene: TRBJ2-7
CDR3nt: TGCAGTGCTAGAGAGGCTAGCGGATCCTACGAGCAGTACTTC
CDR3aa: CSAREASGSYEQYF

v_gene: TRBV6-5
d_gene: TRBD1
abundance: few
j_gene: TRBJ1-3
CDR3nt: TGTGCCAGCAGAGGACAGGGGGCTTCTAATGGAAACACCATATATTTT
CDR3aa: CASRGQGASNGNTIYF

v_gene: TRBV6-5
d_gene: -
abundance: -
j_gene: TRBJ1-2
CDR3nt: TGTGCCGCGGGCCACTCTTATGGCTACACCTTC
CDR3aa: CAAGHSYGYTF

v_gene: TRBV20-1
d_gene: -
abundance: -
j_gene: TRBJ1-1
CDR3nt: TGCAGTGCCCCCGACCCCCGGGGGCTAGGACACACTGAAGTTTTCTTT
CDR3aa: CSAPDPRGLGHTEVFF

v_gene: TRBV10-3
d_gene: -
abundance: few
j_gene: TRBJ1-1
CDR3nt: TGTGCCACCCGCCACCGGGACGGAAACGAAGCTTTCTTT
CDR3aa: CATRHRDGNEAFF

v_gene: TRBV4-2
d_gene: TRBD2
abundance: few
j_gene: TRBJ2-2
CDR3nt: TGTGCCAGCAGCCAAGATACCCTAGCGGGGGGGTCCGGGGAGCTGTTTTTT
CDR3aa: CASSQDTLAGGSGELFF

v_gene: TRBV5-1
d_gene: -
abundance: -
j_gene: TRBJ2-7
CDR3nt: TGCGCCAGCAGCTTAGGACAGAGGCTAGATGAGCAGTACTTC
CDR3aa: CASSLGQRLDEQYF

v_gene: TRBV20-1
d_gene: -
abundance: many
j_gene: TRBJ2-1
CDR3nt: TGCAGTGCTAGAATAGGACATGAGCAGTTCTTC
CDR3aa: CSARIGHEQFF

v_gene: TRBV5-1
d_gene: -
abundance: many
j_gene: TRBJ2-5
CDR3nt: TGCGCCAGCAGGGCAGGGGCACGGGAGACCCAGTACTTC
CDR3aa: CASRAGARETQYF

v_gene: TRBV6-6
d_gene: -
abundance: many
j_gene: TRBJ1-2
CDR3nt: TGTGCCAGCAGTTACGCAGAGTATGGCTACACCTTC
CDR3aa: CASSYAEYGYTF

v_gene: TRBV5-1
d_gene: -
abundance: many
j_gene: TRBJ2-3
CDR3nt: TGCGCCAGCAGCAGGGGACCGCAAATTAACACAGATACGCAGTATTTT
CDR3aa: CASSRGPQINTDTQYF

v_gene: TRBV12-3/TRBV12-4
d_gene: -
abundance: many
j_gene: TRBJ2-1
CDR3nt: TGTGCCAGTAACCTAGTTTCCTTCGCAAATGAGCAGTTCTTC
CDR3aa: CASNLVSFANEQFF

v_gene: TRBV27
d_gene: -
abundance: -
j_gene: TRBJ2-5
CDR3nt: TGTGCCAGCAGTTCCGGAGCCGGGACCCCTCTGTACTTC
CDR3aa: CASSSGAGTPLYF

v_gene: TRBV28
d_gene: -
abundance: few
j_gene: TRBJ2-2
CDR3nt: TGTGCCAGCAGTTTTCGTAATGCGGGGCGGGAATACACCGGGGAGCTGTTTTTT
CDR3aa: CASSFRNAGREYTGELFF